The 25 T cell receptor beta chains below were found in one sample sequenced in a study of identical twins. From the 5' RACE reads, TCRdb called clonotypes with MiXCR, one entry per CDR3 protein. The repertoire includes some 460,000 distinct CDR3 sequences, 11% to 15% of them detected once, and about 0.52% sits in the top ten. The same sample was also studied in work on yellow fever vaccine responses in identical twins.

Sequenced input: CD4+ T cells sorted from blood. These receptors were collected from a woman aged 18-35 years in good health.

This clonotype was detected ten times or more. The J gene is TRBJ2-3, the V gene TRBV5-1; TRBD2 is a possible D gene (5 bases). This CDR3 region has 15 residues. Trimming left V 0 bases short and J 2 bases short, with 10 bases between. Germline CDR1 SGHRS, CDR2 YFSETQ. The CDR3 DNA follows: TGCGCCAGCAGCTTGGGTGCGGGCCCCACAGATACGCAGTATTTT. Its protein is CASSLGAGPTDTQYF.

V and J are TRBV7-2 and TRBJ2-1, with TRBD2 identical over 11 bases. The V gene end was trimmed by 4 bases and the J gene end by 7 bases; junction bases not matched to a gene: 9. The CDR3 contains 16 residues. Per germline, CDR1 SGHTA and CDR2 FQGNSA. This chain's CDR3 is CASSSFGTSGLNEQFF. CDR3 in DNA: TGTGCCAGCAGCTCCTTCGGGACTAGCGGTCTGAATGAGCAGTTCTTC.

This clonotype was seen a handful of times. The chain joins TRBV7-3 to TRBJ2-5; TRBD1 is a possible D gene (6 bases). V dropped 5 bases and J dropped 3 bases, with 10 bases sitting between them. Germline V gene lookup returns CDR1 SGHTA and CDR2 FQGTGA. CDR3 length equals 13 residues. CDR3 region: CASSQTGKETQYF. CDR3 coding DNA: TGTGCCAGCAGCCAGACAGGCAAAGAGACCCAGTACTTC. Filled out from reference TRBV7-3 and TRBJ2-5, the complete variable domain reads GAGVSQTPSNKVTEKGKYVELRCDPISGHTALYWYRQSLGQGPEFLIYFQGTGAADDSGLPNDRFFAVRPEGSVSTLKIQRTERGDSAVYLCASSQTGKETQYFGPGTRLLVL.

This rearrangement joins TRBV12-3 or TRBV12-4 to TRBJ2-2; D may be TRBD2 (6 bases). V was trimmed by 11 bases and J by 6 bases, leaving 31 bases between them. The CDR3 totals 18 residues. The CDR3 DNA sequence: TGTGCCTTCAGTTCCCCGAGGGGTCGGCGGGGTCCTTCCGGGGAGCTGTTTTTT. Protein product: CAFSSPRGRRGPSGELFF.

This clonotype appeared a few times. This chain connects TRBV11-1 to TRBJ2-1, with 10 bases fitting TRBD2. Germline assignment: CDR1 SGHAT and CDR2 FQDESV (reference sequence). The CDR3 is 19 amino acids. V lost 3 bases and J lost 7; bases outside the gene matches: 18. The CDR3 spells CASSFQSPFLAGVGNEQFF. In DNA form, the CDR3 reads TGTGCCAGCAGCTTCCAAAGCCCCTTTCTAGCGGGAGTTGGAAATGAGCAGTTCTTC.

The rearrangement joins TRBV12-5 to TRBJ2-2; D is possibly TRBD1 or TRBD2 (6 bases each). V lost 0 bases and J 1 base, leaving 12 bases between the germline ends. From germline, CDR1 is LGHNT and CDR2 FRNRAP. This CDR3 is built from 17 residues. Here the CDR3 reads CASGLVHGGLNTGELFF. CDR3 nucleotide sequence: TGTGCTAGTGGTTTGGTACATGGGGGGCTGAACACCGGGGAGCTGTTTTTT.

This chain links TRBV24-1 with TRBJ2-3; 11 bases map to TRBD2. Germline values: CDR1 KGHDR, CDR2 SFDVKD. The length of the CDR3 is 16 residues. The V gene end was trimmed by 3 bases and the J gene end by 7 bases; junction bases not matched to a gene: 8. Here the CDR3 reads CATSDRRGTSGNTQYF. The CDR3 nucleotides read TGTGCCACCAGTGATCGACGAGGGACTAGCGGCAATACGCAGTATTTT.

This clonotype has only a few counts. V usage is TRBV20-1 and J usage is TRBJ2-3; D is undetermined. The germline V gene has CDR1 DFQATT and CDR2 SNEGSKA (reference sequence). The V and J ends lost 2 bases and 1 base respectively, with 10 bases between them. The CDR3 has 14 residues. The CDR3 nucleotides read TGCAGTGCTAGATCGGAATTCGGCACAGATACGCAGTATTTT. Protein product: CSARSEFGTDTQYF.

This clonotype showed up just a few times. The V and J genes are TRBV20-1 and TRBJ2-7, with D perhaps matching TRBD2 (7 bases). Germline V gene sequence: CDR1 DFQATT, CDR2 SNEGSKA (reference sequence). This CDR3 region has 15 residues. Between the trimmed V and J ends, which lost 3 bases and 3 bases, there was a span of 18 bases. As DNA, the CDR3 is TGCAGTGCTAGGGGTGTCGGGGGGCGCGACTACGAGCAGTACTTC. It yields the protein CSARGVGGRDYEQYF.

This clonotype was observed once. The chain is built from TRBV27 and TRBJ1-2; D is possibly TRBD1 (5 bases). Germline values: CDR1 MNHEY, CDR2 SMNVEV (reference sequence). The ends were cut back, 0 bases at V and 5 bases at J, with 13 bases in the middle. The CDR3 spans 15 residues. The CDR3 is CASSLSGDRGYGYTF. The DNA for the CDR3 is TGTGCCAGCAGTTTATCAGGGGATCGAGGTTATGGCTACACCTTC.

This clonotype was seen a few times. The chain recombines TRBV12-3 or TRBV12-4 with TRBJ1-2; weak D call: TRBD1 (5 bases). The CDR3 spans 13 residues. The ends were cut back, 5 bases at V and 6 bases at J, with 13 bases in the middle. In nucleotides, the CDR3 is TGTGCCAGCAGTCCAGGAAGACAGAATGGCTACACCTTC. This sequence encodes CASSPGRQNGYTF.

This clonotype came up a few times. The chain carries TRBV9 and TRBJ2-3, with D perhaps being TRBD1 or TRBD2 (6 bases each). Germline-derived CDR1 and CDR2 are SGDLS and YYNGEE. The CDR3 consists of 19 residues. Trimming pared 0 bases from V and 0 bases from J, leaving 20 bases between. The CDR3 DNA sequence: TGTGCCAGCAGCGTAGGTCAGCGCGGGGACACCACTAGCACAGATACGCAGTATTTT. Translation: CASSVGQRGDTTSTDTQYF.

The DNA for the CDR3 is TGCAGTGCCATGAGAAGCACAGATACGCAGTATTTT. Amino acid sequence: CSAMRSTDTQYF. The rearrangement joins TRBV20-1 to TRBJ2-3; D is uncertain. Germline V gene lookup returns CDR1 DFQATT and CDR2 SNEGSKA (reference sequence). This CDR3 region has 12 residues. Trimming removed 6 bases from V and 0 bases from J, with 7 bases in between.

The CDR3 here is CASSLMWGREETQYF. CDR3 nucleotide sequence: TGTGCCAGCAGTTTAATGTGGGGGAGGGAAGAGACCCAGTACTTC. The chain couples TRBV27 to TRBJ2-5; 7 nucleotides line up with TRBD2. This CDR3 has 15 amino acids. The trim removed 2 bases at V and 3 bases at J, leaving 6 bases unmatched. CDR1 is MNHEY and CDR2 is SMNVEV in the germline V gene (reference sequence).

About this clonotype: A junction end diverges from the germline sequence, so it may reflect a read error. CDR3 in DNA: TGTGCCCGCAGCCGCTTCCTAGCGGGAGGGCCCAATTCCTACAATGAGCAGTTCTTC. This sequence encodes CARSRFLAGGPNSYNEQFF. This sequence joins TRBV7-3 and TRBJ2-1, with 12 bases that match TRBD2. The CDR3 has 19 amino acids. CDR1 SGHTA and CDR2 FQGTGA come from the germline V gene.

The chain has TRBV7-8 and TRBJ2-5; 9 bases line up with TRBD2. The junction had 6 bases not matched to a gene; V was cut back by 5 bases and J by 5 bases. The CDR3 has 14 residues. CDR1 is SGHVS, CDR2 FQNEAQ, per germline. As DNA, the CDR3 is TGTGCCAGCAGCCGTCTAACTAGCGGGGAGACCCAGTACTTC. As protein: CASSRLTSGETQYF. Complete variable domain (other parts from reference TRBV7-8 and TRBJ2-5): GAGVSQSPRYKVAKRGQDVALRCDPISGHVSLFWYQQALGQGPEFLTYFQNEAQLDKSGLPSDRFFAERPEGSVSTLKIQRTQQEDSAVYLCASSRLTSGETQYFGPGTRLLVL.

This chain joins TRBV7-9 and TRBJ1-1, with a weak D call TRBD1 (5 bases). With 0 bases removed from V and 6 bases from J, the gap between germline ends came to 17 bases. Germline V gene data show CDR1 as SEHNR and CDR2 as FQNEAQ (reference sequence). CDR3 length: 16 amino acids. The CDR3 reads CASSLALTARHAEAFF. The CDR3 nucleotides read TGTGCCAGCAGCTTAGCTTTGACAGCTAGGCACGCTGAAGCTTTCTTT.

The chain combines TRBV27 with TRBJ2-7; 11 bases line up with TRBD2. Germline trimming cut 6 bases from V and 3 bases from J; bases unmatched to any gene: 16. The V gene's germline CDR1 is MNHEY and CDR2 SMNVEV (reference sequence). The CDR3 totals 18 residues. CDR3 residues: CASSSHPLAGGSFYEQYF. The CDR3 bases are TGTGCCAGCAGCTCCCATCCTCTAGCGGGAGGTTCATTCTACGAGCAGTACTTC.

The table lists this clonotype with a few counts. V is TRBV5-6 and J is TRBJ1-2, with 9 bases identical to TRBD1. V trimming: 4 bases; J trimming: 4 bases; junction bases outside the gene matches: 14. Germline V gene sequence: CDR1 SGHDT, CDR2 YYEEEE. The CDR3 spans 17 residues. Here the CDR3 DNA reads TGTGCCAGCAGCGTTAACCTTGGGGGACAGGGCGGCTATGGCTACACCTTC. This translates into CASSVNLGGQGGYGYTF.

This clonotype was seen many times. CDR3 coding DNA: TGTGCCAGCAGTAGACGGTTCTCTGGGGCCAACGTCCTGACTTTC. This sequence encodes CASSRRFSGANVLTF. The chain combines TRBV12-3 or TRBV12-4 with TRBJ2-6; no firm D call. V was cut by 5 bases and J by 0 bases, with 8 bases left in between. This CDR3 is 15 amino acids long.

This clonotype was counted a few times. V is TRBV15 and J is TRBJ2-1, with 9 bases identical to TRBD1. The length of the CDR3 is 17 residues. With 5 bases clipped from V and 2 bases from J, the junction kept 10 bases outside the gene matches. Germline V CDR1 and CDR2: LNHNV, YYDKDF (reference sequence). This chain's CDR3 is CATSGTGTGNPYNEQFF. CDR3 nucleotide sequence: TGTGCCACCAGCGGTACCGGGACAGGGAATCCCTACAATGAGCAGTTCTTC.

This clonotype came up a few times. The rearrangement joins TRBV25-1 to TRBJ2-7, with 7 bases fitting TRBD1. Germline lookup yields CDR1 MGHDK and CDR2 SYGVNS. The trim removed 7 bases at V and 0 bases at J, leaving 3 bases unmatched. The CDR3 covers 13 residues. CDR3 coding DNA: TGTGCCAGCACCGGACAGGCCTCCTACGAGCAGTACTTC. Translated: CASTGQASYEQYF.

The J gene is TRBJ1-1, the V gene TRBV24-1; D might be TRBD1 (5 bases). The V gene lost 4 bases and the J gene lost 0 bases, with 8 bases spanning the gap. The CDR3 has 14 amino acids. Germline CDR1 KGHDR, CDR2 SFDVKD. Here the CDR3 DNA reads TGTGCCACCAGTGACGACAGAATGAACACTGAAGCTTTCTTT. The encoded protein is CATSDDRMNTEAFF.

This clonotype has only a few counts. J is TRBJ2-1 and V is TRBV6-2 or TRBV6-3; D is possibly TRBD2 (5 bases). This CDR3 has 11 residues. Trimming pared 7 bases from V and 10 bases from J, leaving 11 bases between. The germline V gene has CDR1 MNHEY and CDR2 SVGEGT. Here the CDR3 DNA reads TGTGCCAGCACCGAGGGCTTCGAGCAGTTCTTC. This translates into CASTEGFEQFF.

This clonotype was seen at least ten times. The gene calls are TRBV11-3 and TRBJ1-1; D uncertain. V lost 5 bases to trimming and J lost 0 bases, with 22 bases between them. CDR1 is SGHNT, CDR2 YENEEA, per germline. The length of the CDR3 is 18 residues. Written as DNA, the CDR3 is TGTGCCAGCAGCCCTATGCCGTGGCCGTTGGGATTGAACACTGAAGCTTTCTTT. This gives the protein CASSPMPWPLGLNTEAFF.